These 30 T cell receptor beta chains came from one sample sequenced in a study of T cells after posttransplantation cyclophosphamide. Clones were sequenced by immunoSEQ multiplex PCR, and TCRdb holds only the in-frame ones, with some missing. The data contain some 53,000 clones, 70% to 90% of them singletons. The sample comprised PBMCs. Receptors were obtained from a man aged 30 to 39 with a blood cancer, CMV-positive, and with a related stem cell donor.

The J gene is TRBJ2-1, the V gene TRBV11-3; 13 bases align to TRBD2. The V gene end was trimmed by 3 bases and the J gene end by 0 bases; junction bases not matched to a gene: 8. The CDR3 covers 19 residues. From germline, CDR1 is SGHNT and CDR2 YENEEA. CDR3 protein: CASSFGTSGTRSSYNEQFF. CDR3 DNA sequence: TGTGCCAGCAGCTTCGGGACTAGCGGGACTAGAAGCTCCTACAATGAGCAGTTCTTC. Together with reference TRBV11-3 and TRBJ2-1, the CDR3 gives the full variable domain: EAGVVQSPRYKIIEKKQPVAFWCNPISGHNTLYWYLQNLGQGPELLIRYENEEAVDDSQLPKDRFSAERLKGVDSTLKIQPAELGDSAVYLCASSFGTSGTRSSYNEQFFGPGTRLTVL.

This clone was counted a single time. CDR3 DNA sequence: TGTGCCAGCAGTGAAATAGGGGGCATAGATCAGCCCCAGCATTTT. Its translation: CASSEIGGIDQPQHF. This chain uses TRBV6-4 with TRBJ1-5; 7 positions agree with TRBD1. J gave up 5 bases and V 3 bases, and 7 bases lay outside the gene matches. The length of the CDR3 is 15 residues. Germline CDR1 reads MRHNA; CDR2 reads SNTAGT.

The chain recombines TRBV30 with TRBJ2-2; TRBD2 matches 10 bases. The CDR3 spans 14 residues. Germline CDR1 reads GTSNPN; CDR2 reads SVGIG (reference sequence). V was pared by 4 bases and J by 7 bases, with 6 bases of the junction left unmatched. The chain's CDR3 is CAWNGAGGVGELFF. Written as DNA, the CDR3 is TGTGCCTGGAATGGAGCGGGGGGGGTCGGGGAGCTGTTTTTT.

The rearrangement uses TRBV11-3 and TRBJ1-3; D uncertain. CDR1 SGHNT and CDR2 YENEEA come from the germline V gene. V dropped 4 bases and J dropped 3 bases, with 13 bases sitting between them. CDR3 length equals 15 residues. CDR3: CASSYHQGSGNTIYF. Written as DNA, the CDR3 is TGTGCCAGCAGCTACCATCAAGGGAGTGGAAACACCATATATTTT.

In this sample, this clone turned up once. The chain is built from TRBV2 and TRBJ2-5; 10 bases fit TRBD2. TRBJ2-7 explains the end of the DNA better; the J call may be wrong. Germline CDR1 reads SNHLY; CDR2 reads FYNNEI. The CDR3 covers 14 residues. The CDR3 coding sequence is TGTGCCAGCAGTAGGACTAGCGGCTCCTACGAGCAGTACTTC. Translated: CASSRTSGSYEQYF.

V is TRBV21-1 and J is TRBJ2-7; whether TRBD1, the table's D call, matches the DNA was not checked. TRBV21-1 is listed as a pseudogene. CDR3 size: 17 residues. The CDR3, as DNA: TGTGCCAGCAGCGCGGGACAGGGGCTCTTCCACTACTACGAGCAGTACTTC. As protein: CASSAGQGLFHYYEQYF.

The V gene is TRBV5-1, the J gene TRBJ1-1, with D hard to call. The CDR3 length is 13 residues. The V end lost 0 bases, the J end lost 8 bases, and 11 bases lay between the germline ends. Germline CDR1 and CDR2: SGHRS and YFSETQ. CDR3 coding DNA: TGCGCCAGCAGCTTGGATGGAGTTCGCGAAGCTTTCTTT. Amino acid sequence: CASSLDGVREAFF. Based on the CDR3 plus reference TRBV5-1 and TRBJ1-1, the full variable domain is KAGVTQTPRYLIKTRGQQVTLSCSPISGHRSVSWYQQTPGQGLQFLFEYFSETQRNKGNFPGRFSGRQFSNSRSEMNVSTLELGDSALYLCASSLDGVREAFFGQGTRLTVV.

The V and J genes are TRBV27 and TRBJ2-7; the match to TRBD2 covers 8 bases. With 5 bases clipped from V and 6 bases from J, the junction kept 12 bases outside the gene matches. The CDR3 contains 15 residues. Germline lookup yields CDR1 MNHEY and CDR2 SMNVEV (reference sequence). The chain's CDR3 is CASSLAGGGPCEQYF. Written as DNA, the CDR3 is TGTGCCAGCAGTCTCGCCGGGGGGGGACCCTGCGAGCAGTACTTC.

This clone was seen a few times. This chain joins TRBV2 and TRBJ2-2; D is perhaps TRBD1 (7 bases). The V end lost 4 bases, the J end lost 7 bases, and 19 bases lay between the germline ends. This CDR3 is built from 16 residues. Germline V CDR1 and CDR2: SNHLY, FYNNEI. The CDR3 protein is CASSVHGGGGSGELFF. DNA of the CDR3: TGTGCCAGCAGTGTTCACGGAGGGGGCGGTAGCGGGGAGCTGTTTTTT.

The chain uses TRBV2 and TRBJ1-1; D ambiguous. This CDR3 has 13 residues. CDR1 and CDR2 (germline): SNHLY, FYNNEI. V was shortened by 3 bases and J by 5 bases, with 10 bases between the two germline ends. The DNA of the CDR3 is TGTGCCAGCAGTGATAGAGAGAGGACTGAAGCTTTCTTT. Protein product: CASSDRERTEAFF. Full variable domain (remainder filled in from reference TRBV2 and TRBJ1-1): EPEVTQTPSHQVTQMGQEVILRCVPISNHLYFYWYRQILGQKVEFLVSFYNNEISEKSEIFDDQFSVERPDGSNFTLKIRSTKLEDSAMYFCASSDRERTEAFFGQGTRLTVV.

The chain carries TRBV18 and TRBJ2-7; a weak D match, TRBD2 (6 bases). The CDR3 is 17 residues long. The germline gives CDR1 KGHSH, CDR2 LQKENI. Trimming took off 6 bases at V and 0 bases at J, with 21 bases between the two ends. CDR3 protein: CASSRNRDFSSSYEQYF. The CDR3 DNA sequence: TGTGCCAGCTCCCGGAATAGGGACTTTTCCTCCTCCTACGAGCAGTACTTC.

The chain uses TRBV27 and TRBJ2-7; TRBD2 agrees at 11 bases. J gave up 2 bases and V 2 bases, and 5 bases lay outside the gene matches. This CDR3 region has 16 residues. Germline values: CDR1 MNHEY, CDR2 SMNVEV (reference sequence). In nucleotides, the CDR3 is TGTGCCAGCAGTTTAAAGGGACTAGCGGCACCCTACGAGCAGTACTTC. It encodes CASSLKGLAAPYEQYF.

The chain uses TRBV20-1 and TRBJ1-1; D gene uncertain. V was cut by 6 bases and J by 4 bases, with 9 bases left in between. The germline gives CDR1 DFQATT, CDR2 SNEGSKA (reference sequence). This CDR3 contains 11 residues. In nucleotides, the CDR3 is TGCAGTGCACGGGTTAGCACTGAAGCTTTCTTT. This sequence encodes CSARVSTEAFF.

The rearrangement uses TRBV4-3 and TRBJ1-5, with 7 bases aligning to TRBD1. The CDR3 covers 17 residues. After removal of 0 bases from V and 4 bases from J, the junction contained 9 bases not matched to a gene. CDR1 is LGHNA and CDR2 is YSLEER in the germline V gene. CDR3 DNA sequence: TGCGCCAGCAGCCAAGAGTGGACAGGTTCGGATAATCAGCCCCAGCATTTT. Translated, it gives CASSQEWTGSDNQPQHF.

The rearrangement joins TRBV9 to TRBJ2-7; 8 bases map to TRBD2. CDR1 and CDR2 (germline): SGDLS, YYNGEE. This CDR3 region has 15 residues. Trimming at V came to 0 bases and at J to 5 bases, leaving 7 bases not matched to a gene. CDR3 loop: CASSVVASGQDEQYF. CDR3 coding DNA: TGTGCCAGCAGCGTAGTGGCTAGCGGGCAAGACGAGCAGTACTTC.

The rearrangement links TRBV7-2 to TRBJ2-2; possible D gene TRBD1, 6 bases. The V gene's germline CDR1 is SGHTA and CDR2 FQGNSA. The CDR3 extends over 16 amino acids. V shed 5 bases and J shed 1 base, with 14 bases lying between them. CDR3 DNA: TGTGCCAGCAGCCCGACAGGCCTGATGAACACCGGGGAGCTGTTTTTT. As protein: CASSPTGLMNTGELFF.

This clone came up once. The rearrangement joins TRBV6-5 to TRBJ2-5; 7 bases align to TRBD1. The CDR3 runs 14 residues. V trimming: 2 bases; J trimming: 6 bases; junction bases outside the gene matches: 6. The germline gives CDR1 MNHEY, CDR2 SVGAGI. CDR3 in amino acids: CASSYTPQGKTQYF. The CDR3 coding sequence is TGTGCCAGCAGTTACACCCCACAGGGGAAGACCCAGTACTTC.

The chain recombines TRBV7-9 with TRBJ1-2, with 7 bases lining up with TRBD1. This CDR3 is built from 16 residues. Per the germline V gene, CDR1 is SEHNR and CDR2 is FQNEAQ (reference sequence). V lost 5 bases, J lost 2 bases, and 11 bases stayed unmatched. The CDR3 region has the DNA TGTGCCAGCAGCCGGGGCCGACAGGGAAGGAACTATGGCTACACCTTC. Translating it yields CASSRGRQGRNYGYTF.

This clone was detected a few times. The chain combines TRBV7-9 with TRBJ2-2; 8 bases are shared with TRBD1. The junction had 11 bases not matched to a gene; V was cut back by 5 bases and J by 6 bases. The germline V gene encodes CDR1 SEHNR and CDR2 FQNEAQ (reference sequence). This CDR3 is built from 16 residues. The CDR3 protein is CASSPRQGWGPGELFF. In DNA, the CDR3 is TGTGCCAGCAGCCCGCGACAGGGGTGGGGACCCGGGGAGCTGTTTTTT.

The gene calls are TRBV27 and TRBJ2-2; D uncertain. There are 16 residues in the CDR3. Germline CDR1 is MNHEY and CDR2 is SMNVEV (reference sequence). Trimming shortened V by 3 bases and J by 6 bases, and 17 bases separated the two germline ends. CDR3 residues: CASSFRPGLLSGELFF. CDR3 in DNA: TGTGCCAGCAGTTTTAGGCCGGGTTTATTATCCGGGGAGCTGTTTTTT.

A single count supports this clone. V is TRBV7-9 and J is TRBJ2-2; 8 bases line up with TRBD1. The junction had 11 bases not matched to a gene; V was cut back by 1 base and J by 4 bases. In germline, CDR1 is SEHNR, CDR2 FQNEAQ (reference sequence). This CDR3 has 18 residues. The CDR3: CASSLVVYRTGTTGELFF. CDR3 sequence (DNA): TGTGCCAGCAGCTTAGTAGTTTATAGGACAGGGACCACCGGGGAGCTGTTTTTT.

The chain is built from TRBV28 and TRBJ2-7, with 8 bases lining up with TRBD2. The junction had 10 bases not matched to a gene; V was cut back by 6 bases and J by 3 bases. This CDR3 comprises 15 residues. Germline loops: CDR1 MDHEN, CDR2 SYDVKM. Written as DNA, the CDR3 is TGTGCCAGCAGGGCGGGAGGCGGGCGACGCTACGAGCAGTACTTC. Its protein is CASRAGGGRRYEQYF. Variable domain in full (rest from reference TRBV28 and TRBJ2-7): DVKVTQSSRYLVKRTGEKVFLECVQDMDHENMFWYRQDPGLGLRLIYFSYDVKMKEKGDIPEGYSVSREKKERFSLILESASTNQTSMYLCASRAGGGRRYEQYFGPGTRLTVT.

The chain has TRBV7-2 and TRBJ1-4, with unresolved D. V was trimmed by 7 bases and J by 10 bases, leaving 19 bases between them. This CDR3 region has 14 residues. The germline V gene encodes CDR1 SGHTA and CDR2 FQGNSA. DNA for the CDR3: TGTGCCAGCATCCCTGAACCGTCCCGAGGAAAACTGTTTTTT. It yields the protein CASIPEPSRGKLFF.

The chain is built from TRBV5-1 and TRBJ2-5; D is perhaps TRBD2 (5 bases). The assigned J gene may be wrong: the sequence end matches TRBJ2-7 better. The CDR3 totals 13 residues. Per the germline V gene, CDR1 is SGHRS and CDR2 is YFSETQ. CDR3 DNA: TGCGCCAGCAAACGAGGAGCGGACTACGAGCAGTACTTC. This translates into CASKRGADYEQYF.

This sequence joins TRBV19 and TRBJ2-1; D not resolved. CDR3 length: 14 amino acids. V was pared by 8 bases and J by 0 bases, with 11 bases between. Germline CDR1 LNHDA, CDR2 SQIVND (reference sequence). The CDR3 coding sequence is TGTGCCAGTTCAAGCACTCGCTCCTACAATGAGCAGTTCTTC. It encodes CASSSTRSYNEQFF.

This chain links TRBV5-4 with TRBJ1-2; 8 positions agree with TRBD1. The germline V gene has CDR1 SGHNT and CDR2 YYREEE (reference sequence). V dropped 0 bases and J dropped 4; count of bases not matched to a gene: 14. The CDR3 sequence is 18 residues long. This CDR3 reads CASSLALAGGDVGYGYTF. The DNA of the CDR3 is TGTGCCAGCAGCTTGGCCCTGGCAGGGGGCGACGTTGGCTATGGCTACACCTTC.

CDR3 bases: TGTGCCAGCAGTTCAGGGGGCGGGAGGGTCTTAGGGACCGGGGAGCTGTTTTTT. It encodes CASSSGGGRVLGTGELFF. This chain joins TRBV9 and TRBJ2-2, with D perhaps TRBD2 (9 bases). The germline V and J ends were trimmed by 5 bases and 5 bases, with 25 bases remaining between them. Germline lookup yields CDR1 SGDLS and CDR2 YYNGEE. CDR3 length equals 18 residues.

The V call is TRBV27, the J call TRBJ1-2; TRBD1 matches at 9 bases. The V and J ends lost 6 bases and 4 bases, in that order; junction bases with no gene match: 15. The CDR3 is 17 amino acids. In germline, CDR1 is MNHEY, CDR2 SMNVEV (reference sequence). CDR3 DNA sequence: TGTGCCAGCAGCGCTCTTAGAGTCGAGACAGGGGGCTATGGCTACACCTTC. This codes for CASSALRVETGGYGYTF.

J is TRBJ2-7 and V is TRBV30, with a possible D match to TRBD2 (8 bases). CDR3 size: 14 residues. The V and J ends lost 3 bases and 7 bases respectively, with 19 bases between them. Germline loops: CDR1 GTSNPN, CDR2 SVGIG (reference sequence). The CDR3 DNA follows: TGTGCCTGGAGGGGGACAGCGGGAGTTTGGGAGCAGTACTTC. Protein product: CAWRGTAGVWEQYF.

The chain joins TRBV29-1 to TRBJ2-7; TRBD1 matches at 9 bases. The germline V gene has CDR1 SQVTM and CDR2 ANQGSEA. The CDR3 spans 11 residues. Trimming at V came to 4 bases and at J to 5 bases, leaving 0 bases not matched to a gene. The CDR3 DNA follows: TGCAGCGTTGGGACAGGGGACGAGCAGTACTTC. This encodes CSVGTGDEQYF.